This T cell receptor (beta chain) was profiled in a study of post-analysis software for immune sequencing data. Study in general: The cohort encompassed relapsing-remitting, secondary progressive and progressive-relapsing multiple sclerosis disease courses. The study, taken as a whole, reports: Patients used several TRBV segments, including TRBV5-6, TRBV5-1 and TRBV20-1, more often than controls. Versus controls, multiple sclerosis patients showed significantly lower diversity (normalized Chao1). The F measure placed samples prepared in the same batch into strongly shared clusters.

As to this clonotype: Its antigen is not known. A read error may produce the germline difference seen at one junction end.

Tagging with unique molecular identifiers was a feature of the TCR beta cDNA libraries. Input populations of about 0.85 to 11 million T cells gave rise to 500,000 or so cDNA molecules. MiXCR was run by TCRdb on the PCR reads, yielding one entry per CDR3 protein. The sample includes hundreds of thousands of distinct CDR3 sequences, approximately 30% of them seen just once. This CDR3 has 17 residues. Per the germline V gene, CDR1 is MDHEN and CDR2 is SYDVKM. The receptor comes from a girl aged 10 to 17 with multiple sclerosis. The rearrangement uses TRBV28 and TRBJ2-6; TRBD1 aligns across 9 bases. The source material was blood. The CDR3 nucleotides are TGTGCCAGCAGATCGGGACAGGGAGGATTTGGGGCCAACGTCCGGACTTTC. Amino acid sequence: CASRSGQGGFGANVRTF.